One T cell receptor (beta chain) is described in this entry. The entry originates in a study of blood T cell repertoires in COVID-19. Study in general: PBMCs, B-cell-depleted T cells, or T cells were the source of the cDNA or gDNA that made up the material.

The protocol was immunoSEQ multiplex PCR, while the TCRdb copy is restricted to in-frame clones and leaves out a portion. The sample holds about 250,000 clones, roughly 90% seen once. Germline V CDR1 and CDR2: SGHNT, YYREEE (reference sequence). CDR3 length equals 13 residues. The ends were cut back, 5 bases at V and 4 bases at J, with 12 bases in the middle. Material: peripheral blood. The clonotype originates from a woman in her thirties or forties who had recovered from COVID-19. The V gene is TRBV5-4, the J gene TRBJ2-5, with D tentatively TRBD2 (7 bases). CDR3 residues: CASRAGAGETQYF. The CDR3 DNA is TGTGCCAGCAGGGCGGGGGCGGGAGAGACCCAGTACTTC.